This TCR beta chain was retrieved from a study of T cell changes during pregnancy in multiple sclerosis. The germline V gene has CDR1 LNHDA and CDR2 SQIVND (reference sequence). V was cut by 7 bases and J by 5 bases, with 11 bases left in between. CDR3 length: 13 residues. Using immunoSEQ multiplex PCR, the repertoire was profiled, and TCRdb retains in-frame clones only, with some absent. Of 85,000 to 100,000 clones detected, 85% to 95% appear once; the ten largest clones hold just over 2%. The clonotype was recovered from a female donor with multiple sclerosis, enrolled in a pregnancy study. This sequence joins TRBV19 and TRBJ1-4; weak D call: TRBD1 (6 bases). The specimen was peripheral blood, collected after pregnancy. DNA for the CDR3: TGTGCCAGTATAGGGGGTCGGAATGAAAAACTGTTTTTT. Translated: CASIGGRNEKLFF.